There are many counts of the clone carrying this TCR beta chain. V dropped 3 bases and J dropped 2; count of bases not matched to a gene: 4. This CDR3 is built from 15 residues. This sample's time point: persistent/refractory GD, antithyroid drugs over 5 years with positive TRAb. Making the TCR library involved RNA that had been extracted from PBMCs. This sample is drawn from a study of regulatory T cells in long-lasting Graves disease. Across the study: Graves' disease counted as persistent after over 5 years of antithyroid drugs with positive TSH receptor antibodies.

Library construction for TCR beta used iRepertoire HTBI primers and Arm-PCR of CDR3 regions. MiXCR was run by TCRdb on the multiplex PCR reads, yielding one entry per CDR3 protein. Among over 450,000 distinct CDR3 sequences, about 22% were seen once, and the ten largest hold less than 9%. This material consisted of peripheral blood mononuclear cells (PBMCs), taken when the disease was refractory, from a patient treated with antithyroid drugs. This receptor was identified in a female donor with Graves disease. The rearrangement joins TRBV12-3 or TRBV12-4 to TRBJ1-5; the match to TRBD1 covers 7 bases. CDR3 nucleotides: TGTGCCAGCAGTTTCAGGGACAGAGGCAATCAGCCCCAGCATTTT. This sequence encodes CASSFRDRGNQPQHF.